The clone carrying this T cell receptor beta chain was detected once. Researchers ran the PCR with 60 Vbeta and 13 Jbeta primers. The assay was immunoSEQ multiplex PCR, and TCRdb's table has in-frame clones only and misses some. Among over 150,000 clones listed, roughly 83% were seen once. This sample stems from a study of cytomegalovirus exposure and HLA in healthy donors. Trimming took 4 bases from V and 7 from J, leaving 20 bases between them. CDR3 size: 16 residues. Germline CDR1 and CDR2: LNHDA and SQIVND (reference sequence). This chain connects TRBV19 to TRBJ1-5; TRBD1 is a possible D gene (6 bases). The specimen sequenced was PBMCs. The receptor comes from a man aged 30-40 years in good health and CMV-seropositive. CDR3 DNA: TGTGCCAGTAGTACCCCCCTACGACAGGTATGGCAGCCCCAGCATTTT. Protein product: CASSTPLRQVWQPQHF.